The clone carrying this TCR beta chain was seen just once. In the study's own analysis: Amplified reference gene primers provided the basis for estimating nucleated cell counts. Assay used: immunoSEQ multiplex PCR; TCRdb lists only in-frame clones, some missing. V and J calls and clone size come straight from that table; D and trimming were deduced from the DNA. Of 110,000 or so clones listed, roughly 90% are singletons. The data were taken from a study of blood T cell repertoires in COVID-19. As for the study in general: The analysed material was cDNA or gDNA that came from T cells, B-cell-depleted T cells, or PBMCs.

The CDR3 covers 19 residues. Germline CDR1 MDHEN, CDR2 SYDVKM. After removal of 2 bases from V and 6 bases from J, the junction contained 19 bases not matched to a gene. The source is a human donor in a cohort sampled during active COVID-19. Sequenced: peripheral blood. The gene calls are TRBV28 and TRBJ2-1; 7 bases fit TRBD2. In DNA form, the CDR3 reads TGTGCCAGCAGTTTACAGAAGAATCGGGGCGGGAGAACAAGCAATGAGCAGTTCTTC. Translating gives CASSLQKNRGGRTSNEQFF.